This T cell receptor (beta chain) was captured by sequencing in a study of CD8+ T cells in alopecia areata. Study-wide background: Treated patients took oral tofacitinib at 5 to 10 mg twice daily.

Extracted RNA was reverse transcribed into cDNA, the sequencing template. The protocol was immunoSEQ multiplex PCR, while the TCRdb copy is restricted to in-frame clones and leaves out a portion. The profile shows roughly 170,000 clones, 58% of them singletons. V lost 3 bases and J lost 8, with 1 base in between. This CDR3 spans 8 amino acids. From germline, CDR1 is DFQATT and CDR2 SNEGSKA (reference sequence). About this clone: The antigen remains undetermined. The identical CDR3 is also encoded by other nucleotide sequences in the sample.

Study observations and caveats: Numerous clones, expanded in lesions, remained in scalp and blood during tofacitinib.

Regarding treatment: oral pan-JAK inhibitor, 5-10 mg twice daily. Sampling of alopecia areata patients yielded lesional scalp punch biopsies as well as peripheral blood. CD4+ and CD8+ T cells were sorted from PBMCs. The chain recombines TRBV20-1 with TRBJ1-2, with D uncertain. The sequence derives from a human donor with alopecia areata. Here the sequenced sample was CD8+ T cells sorted from blood, taken at week 24, from a patient treated with tofacitinib. The CDR3 spells CSASGYTF. The CDR3 coding sequence is TGCAGTGCTAGCGGCTACACCTTC.